One sample yielded the 24 T cell receptor beta chains listed below, sequenced in a study of T cell responses to AZD1222 COVID-19 vaccine. The repertoire was sequenced with immunoSEQ multiplex PCR; TCRdb's copy has only in-frame clones and lacks some. The sample has about 54,000 clones, 80% to 90% seen once; the top ten hold around 7%. Sequences were derived from peripheral blood, sampled 28 days after the second AZD1222 dose. These receptors were taken from an adult who received the AZD1222 COVID-19 vaccine.

The chain carries TRBV5-1 and TRBJ1-1; a weak D match, TRBD1 (5 bases). The CDR3 sequence is 15 residues long. From germline, CDR1 is SGHRS and CDR2 YFSETQ. V gave up 4 bases and J gave up 6 bases, with 19 bases separating them. The CDR3 DNA sequence: TGCGCCAGCAGCCCCGTTGGTGGGGAGGGGTCTGAAGCTTTCTTT. The encoded protein is CASSPVGGEGSEAFF.

The gene calls are TRBV6-5 and TRBJ2-7; 10 bases match TRBD2. The V gene's germline CDR1 is MNHEY and CDR2 SVGAGI. The CDR3 loop spans 14 amino acids. V lost 10 bases and J lost 3; bases outside the gene matches: 9. CDR3 residues: CATEFSGGYYEQYF. The CDR3 bases are TGTGCCACCGAGTTTAGCGGGGGGTACTACGAGCAGTACTTC.

This rearrangement joins TRBV11-3 to TRBJ2-1; 9 bases align to TRBD1. The V segment lost 6 bases and the J segment 5 bases; nucleotides outside the gene matches: 2. Per germline, CDR1 SGHNT and CDR2 YENEEA. The length of the CDR3 is 13 residues. The DNA for the CDR3 is TGTGCCAGCAGGAGGACAGGGGACAATGAGCAGTTCTTC. Its translation is CASRRTGDNEQFF.

The CDR3 DNA follows: TGTGCCAGCAACTATAGAGGGGGACAACAAGAGACCCAGTACTTC. Encoded protein: CASNYRGGQQETQYF. The genes are TRBV6-5 and TRBJ2-5, with D possibly matching TRBD1 (6 bases). The CDR3 is 15 amino acids. V gave up 7 bases and J gave up 2 bases, with 17 bases separating them. From germline, CDR1 is MNHEY and CDR2 SVGAGI.

V and J are TRBV6-5 and TRBJ2-3; maybe TRBD2 (5 bases). The CDR3 is 16 amino acids. In germline, CDR1 is MNHEY, CDR2 SVGAGI. Trimming stripped 0 bases from V and 5 bases from J, with 15 bases between. Written as DNA, the CDR3 is TGTGCCAGCAGTTACTCGGATGGGGTGGGGAGAGATACGCAGTATTTT. Translating it yields CASSYSDGVGRDTQYF.

The V gene is TRBV7-2, the J gene TRBJ2-1, with D unresolved. Trimming took off 0 bases at V and 8 bases at J, with 8 bases between the two ends. The CDR3 is 13 residues long. Germline values: CDR1 SGHTA, CDR2 FQGNSA. CDR3 in DNA: TGTGCCAGCAGCTTAGCGCGAGGCGATGAGCAGTTCTTC. Its translation is CASSLARGDEQFF.

The chain links TRBV7-2 to TRBJ1-1; D is possibly TRBD1 (6 bases). This CDR3 region has 14 residues. V was shortened by 4 bases and J by 6 bases, with 15 bases between the two germline ends. Germline-derived CDR1 and CDR2 are SGHTA and FQGNSA. CDR3 amino acids: CASSSYGGGAEAFF. In DNA form, the CDR3 reads TGTGCCAGCAGCTCCTATGGCGGGGGCGCTGAAGCTTTCTTT.

V usage is TRBV4-2 and J usage is TRBJ2-7, with TRBD2 matching over 7 bases. The DNA end favors TRBJ2-5, so the J call may be wrong. CDR3 size: 14 residues. Germline assignment: CDR1 LGHNA and CDR2 YNFKEQ. In DNA form, the CDR3 reads TGTGCCAGCAGCCAAGTGGGGGGGGAAGAGACCCAGTACTTC. It is translated as CASSQVGGEETQYF.

This chain's CDR3 is CASSTGLAAADTQYF. The CDR3 coding sequence is TGTGCCAGCAGTACGGGACTAGCTGCGGCAGATACGCAGTATTTT. The chain has TRBV6-2 or TRBV6-3 and TRBJ2-3; 9 bases match TRBD2. The trim removed 5 bases at V and 4 bases at J, leaving 7 bases unmatched. The CDR3 is 15 residues long. Germline V gene data show CDR1 as MNHEY and CDR2 as SVGEGT.

The chain recombines TRBV10-3 with TRBJ1-6; D may be TRBD1 (5 bases). The CDR3 has 14 residues. Germline V gene sequence: CDR1 ENHRY, CDR2 SYGVKD. Trimming pared 4 bases from V and 3 bases from J, leaving 7 bases between. CDR3 sequence (DNA): TGTGCCATCAGTGGGGGGGACTATAATTCACCCCTCCACTTT. Translation: CAISGGDYNSPLHF.

The rearrangement links TRBV18 to TRBJ1-3, with no clear D. This CDR3 has 17 amino acids. V was cut by 1 base and J by 0 bases, with 13 bases left in between. Germline-derived CDR1 and CDR2 are KGHSH and LQKENI. The CDR3 spells CASSPLPRTNSGNTIYF. DNA of the CDR3: TGTGCCAGCTCACCACTTCCGCGTACGAACTCTGGAAACACCATATATTTT.

This chain uses TRBV28 with TRBJ2-1; 8 bases are shared with TRBD1. Germline V gives CDR1 MDHEN, CDR2 SYDVKM. The V segment lost 2 bases and the J segment 7 bases; nucleotides outside the gene matches: 10. The CDR3 contains 16 residues. This CDR3 reads CASSLGGQVPTNEQFF. As DNA, the CDR3 is TGTGCCAGCAGTTTAGGGGGACAGGTGCCAACGAATGAGCAGTTCTTC.

The J gene is TRBJ1-2, the V gene TRBV11-2, with 9 bases matching TRBD1. Losses at the gene ends were 4 bases for V and 3 bases for J; bases not matched to a gene: 6. The CDR3 spans 15 residues. Germline values: CDR1 SGHAT, CDR2 FQNNGV. The CDR3 DNA reads as TGTGCCAGCAGCTCACAGGGGGCAACGGACTATGGCTACACCTTC. This encodes CASSSQGATDYGYTF.

This clone has just one count. The chain couples TRBV19 to TRBJ1-5; a weak D match, TRBD1 (5 bases). Germline values: CDR1 LNHDA, CDR2 SQIVND (reference sequence). The CDR3 covers 14 residues. V lost 5 bases and J 4 bases, leaving 12 bases between the germline ends. CDR3 nucleotide sequence: TGTGCCAGTAGTCTACGGGACGGGAATCAGCCCCAGCATTTT. Its protein is CASSLRDGNQPQHF.

This sequence joins TRBV6-5 and TRBJ2-2; 11 bases agree with TRBD1. From germline, CDR1 is MNHEY and CDR2 SVGAGI. The V and J ends lost 4 bases and 1 base, in that order; junction bases with no gene match: 2. CDR3 length: 16 amino acids. CDR3 nucleotide sequence: TGTGCCAGCAGTTCGGGACAGGGGGGGAACACCGGGGAGCTGTTTTTT. It yields the protein CASSSGQGGNTGELFF.

This clone appeared a single time. The chain is built from TRBV5-1 and TRBJ1-1; D might be TRBD1 (6 bases). CDR1 SGHRS and CDR2 YFSETQ come from the germline V gene. The germline V and J ends were trimmed by 4 bases and 6 bases, with 19 bases remaining between them. This CDR3 comprises 15 residues. Here the CDR3 DNA reads TGCGCCAGCAGCCTGGGGGCCTTTGGAATCCCTGAAGCTTTCTTT. It yields the protein CASSLGAFGIPEAFF. Based on the CDR3 plus reference TRBV5-1 and TRBJ1-1, the full variable domain is KAGVTQTPRYLIKTRGQQVTLSCSPISGHRSVSWYQQTPGQGLQFLFEYFSETQRNKGNFPGRFSGRQFSNSRSEMNVSTLELGDSALYLCASSLGAFGIPEAFFGQGTRLTVV.

V gene TRBV7-2 combines with J gene TRBJ2-3; D unclear. The CDR3 loop spans 14 amino acids. The V end was cut by 3 bases, the J end by 4 bases, with 11 bases between. The V gene's germline CDR1 is SGHTA and CDR2 FQGNSA. CDR3: CASSLGFAPDTQYF. DNA of the CDR3: TGTGCCAGCAGCTTGGGGTTTGCCCCAGATACGCAGTATTTT.

This clone has a handful of counts. The chain is built from TRBV10-3 and TRBJ2-7; possible D gene TRBD1, 6 bases. Germline values: CDR1 ENHRY, CDR2 SYGVKD. This CDR3 has 10 residues. The CDR3 DNA follows: TGTAGTAACGTGACAGGCGAGCAGTACTTC. Translated, it gives CSNVTGEQYF.

The chain uses TRBV11-2 and TRBJ1-5; D may be TRBD1 (5 bases). The CDR3 sequence is 15 residues long. CDR1 SGHAT and CDR2 FQNNGV come from the germline V gene. The ends were cut back, 4 bases at V and 0 bases at J, with 10 bases in the middle. The CDR3, as DNA: TGTGCCAGCAGCTCGGGGACCTATAGCAATCAGCCCCAGCATTTT. Amino acid sequence: CASSSGTYSNQPQHF.

The chain recombines TRBV24-1 with TRBJ2-5; TRBD2 aligns across 8 bases. CDR3 length: 14 amino acids. Unmatched junction bases numbered 9, after V lost 9 bases and J lost 4 bases. CDR1 KGHDR and CDR2 SFDVKD come from the germline V gene. The CDR3, as DNA: TGTGCCACCTCCGCCGGGACTAGAGGAGAGACCCAGTACTTC. The encoded protein is CATSAGTRGETQYF.

The chain is built from TRBV7-9 and TRBJ2-6, with D maybe TRBD2 (5 bases). The CDR3 totals 18 residues. Trimming cost V 4 bases and J 1 base, with 17 bases left between them. CDR1 and CDR2 (germline): SEHNR, FQNEAQ (reference sequence). The CDR3 spells CASSSDFLILSGANVLTF. The DNA for the CDR3 is TGTGCCAGCAGCTCGGACTTCCTGATTCTATCTGGGGCCAACGTCCTGACTTTC.

Turning to this clone: The junction differs from germline at one of its ends, possibly a read error. This rearrangement joins TRBV7-7 to TRBJ2-2; no clear D. Germline V lookup: CDR1 SSHAT, CDR2 FNYEAQ (reference sequence). The CDR3 sequence is 16 residues long. The CDR3: CASSLNSGPNTGELFF. The CDR3 nucleotides read TGTGCTAGCAGCTTAAACAGTGGTCCGAACACCGGGGAGCTGTTTTTT.

The chain employs TRBV7-9 and TRBJ1-1; 9 bases are a match to TRBD1. This CDR3 is built from 15 residues. Germline trimming cut 5 bases from V and 1 base from J; bases unmatched to any gene: 5. Germline lookup yields CDR1 SEHNR and CDR2 FQNEAQ (reference sequence). CDR3 region: CASSPRTGANTEAFF. For the CDR3, the DNA is TGTGCCAGCAGCCCCAGGACAGGGGCGAACACTGAAGCTTTCTTT. Looking up the rest from reference TRBV7-9 and TRBJ1-1 gives the full variable domain: DTGVSQNPRHKITKRGQNVTFRCDPISEHNRLYWYRQTLGQGPEFLTYFQNEAQLEKSRLLSDRFSAERPKGSFSTLEIQRTEQGDSAMYLCASSPRTGANTEAFFGQGTRLTVV.

This rearrangement joins TRBV19 to TRBJ1-2; a weak D match, TRBD1 (5 bases). Germline-derived CDR1 and CDR2 are LNHDA and SQIVND (reference sequence). The CDR3 totals 14 residues. The V end was cut by 3 bases, the J end by 2 bases, with 10 bases between. The CDR3 loop reads CASSIGHVNYGYTF. The CDR3 DNA sequence: TGTGCCAGTAGTATCGGACACGTAAACTATGGCTACACCTTC.